The source of this T cell receptor (beta chain) is a study of CD8+ T cells in alopecia areata. Findings and limits, study-wide: Persistence in scalp and blood during tofacitinib was observed for many expanded lesional clones. Resident alphabeta T cells of normal skin are also sequenced in scalp samples.

The CDR3 has 13 amino acids. The germline V and J ends were trimmed by 4 bases and 3 bases, with 6 bases remaining between them. Germline V gene lookup returns CDR1 SGHTA and CDR2 FQGTGA. After isolation, RNA underwent reverse transcription to generate cDNA as the sequencing template. The assay was immunoSEQ multiplex PCR, and TCRdb's table has in-frame clones only and misses some. The sample has 35,000 to 45,000 clones, 80% to 95% seen once. As regards this clone: Its antigen is not identified.

The treatment: oral pan-JAK inhibitor, 5-10 mg twice daily. Researchers gathered lesional scalp punch biopsies and peripheral blood from patients with alopecia areata. It was from PBMCs that CD4+ and CD8+ T cells were sorted. The V and J genes are TRBV7-3 and TRBJ2-2; D unresolved. The receptor was derived from a human donor with alopecia areata. Here the sequenced sample was CD8+ T cells sorted from blood, taken at week 24, from a patient treated with tofacitinib. For the CDR3, the DNA is TGTGCCAGCAGCTCAGGATACACCGGGGAGCTGTTTTTT. This sequence encodes CASSSGYTGELFF.